This TCR beta chain was sequenced for a study of blood T cell repertoires in COVID-19. The V and J ends lost 2 bases and 5 bases, in that order; junction bases with no gene match: 6. The CDR3 spans 16 residues. Germline values: CDR1 SGDLS, CDR2 YYNGEE. Produced via immunoSEQ multiplex PCR; TCRdb's table is partial and in-frame only. The table includes 95,000 to 100,000 clones, approximately 87% detected once. Sequences were obtained from peripheral blood. This chain connects TRBV9 to TRBJ2-3; 12 bases fit TRBD2. The receptor was derived from a woman in her 30s with acute or convalescent COVID-19. DNA for the CDR3: TGTGCCAGCAGCGTGGCTAGCGGGGGGGCCGGAGATACGCAGTATTTT. Residues: CASSVASGGAGDTQYF.